Sequencing of this TCR beta chain was carried out in a study of beta chain features in type 1 diabetes. Whole-study context: Cell yields, age and gender were similar between patients and healthy donors.

Expressed TCRB transcripts were sequenced after all isolated RNA was converted to cDNA. Clones were sequenced by immunoSEQ multiplex PCR, and TCRdb holds only the in-frame ones, with some missing. The data show about 300,000 clones, about 13% seen once. This clone was seen only a few times. Its antigen is unknown. The V gene's germline CDR1 is SGDLS and CDR2 YYNGEE. Trimming at V came to 0 bases and at J to 4 bases, leaving 9 bases not matched to a gene. This CDR3 is built from 18 residues. The study's findings and limits: For Type 1 diabetes patients, all four CD4+ subsets carried TCRB CDR3s that were moderately but significantly shorter. Still unanswered here is whether HLA type influences TCRB rearrangement. Cells with high TCR expression could be over-represented by cDNA sequencing.

The source of this sequence is a woman between 18 and 29 years old with type 1 diabetes. Sequenced input: naive CD4+ T cells from blood. The chain combines TRBV9 with TRBJ2-3; 12 positions match TRBD2. As DNA, the CDR3 is TGTGCCAGCAGCGTAGCTACGCTAGCGGGAGGGGTGGCAGATACGCAGTATTTT. Its translation is CASSVATLAGGVADTQYF.